The 4 T cell receptor beta chains listed next were all sequenced from one sample in a study of T-cell reconstitution after alpha-beta-depleted transplantation in children. A library of TCRbeta sequences, prepared with unique molecular identifiers, was generated. One entry per CDR3 protein, called by TCRdb with MiXCR from the PCR reads. The sample carries roughly 610,000 distinct CDR3 sequences, over 9.5% recorded once. The material was PBMCs from the stem cell graft donor, obtained from the stem cell graft. Receptors were obtained from a human donor who donated a stem cell graft to a child with acute myeloid leukemia.

The chain is built from TRBV29-1 and TRBJ2-7, with D perhaps TRBD1 or TRBD2 (6 bases each). Germline assignment: CDR1 SQVTM and CDR2 ANQGSEA. V shed 4 bases and J shed 5 bases, with 12 bases lying between them. The CDR3 is 12 amino acids. The CDR3 bases are TGCAGCGTTGGGGGGGCCGGCGACGAGCAGTACTTC. This gives the protein CSVGGAGDEQYF.

This clonotype came up a few times. The CDR3 spells CASSQDPPGGGVSYNEQFF. CDR3 nucleotides: TGTGCCAGCAGCCAAGATCCCCCAGGGGGCGGAGTCTCCTACAATGAGCAGTTCTTC. This chain connects TRBV4-2 to TRBJ2-1, with 8 bases that match TRBD1. This CDR3 has 19 residues. The germline gives CDR1 LGHNA, CDR2 YNFKEQ. V shed 0 bases and J 0 bases; nucleotides not matched to a gene: 10.

This clonotype has at least ten counts. The genes are TRBV29-1 and TRBJ2-3; D tentatively fits TRBD1 or TRBD2 (5 bases each). Germline CDR1 and CDR2: SQVTM and ANQGSEA. CDR3 length equals 11 residues. V was shortened by 7 bases and J by 4 bases, with 9 bases between the two germline ends. The CDR3 loop is CSAGTADTQYF. The DNA of the CDR3 is TGCAGCGCCGGGACCGCAGATACGCAGTATTTT.

This clonotype was detected ten times or more. This chain uses TRBV6-5 with TRBJ2-7; D call uncertain. CDR3 length: 12 residues. Trimming took off 4 bases at V and 4 bases at J, with 8 bases between the two ends. From germline, CDR1 is MNHEY and CDR2 SVGAGI. The CDR3 loop reads CASSSAGYEQYF. The CDR3 coding sequence is TGTGCCAGCAGTTCCGCAGGTTACGAGCAGTACTTC.